What follows is one T cell receptor (beta chain) and its context. This record belongs to a study of blood T cell repertoires in COVID-19. Study-wide context: Material from acute and convalescent COVID-19 was sourced from the United States, Italy and Spain. Sample material is recorded as cDNA or gDNA derived from T cells, B-cell-depleted T cells, or PBMCs.

Authors' processing steps: Estimated nucleated cell counts came from reference gene primer amplification. Produced via immunoSEQ multiplex PCR; TCRdb's table is partial and in-frame only. V and J calls and clone size follow that table, whereas D and trimming were derived from the DNA. The table lists over 350,000 clones, 86% of them singletons. The source of this sequence is a woman between 25 and 40 years old with active or convalescent COVID-19. Sequencing was performed on peripheral blood.

As DNA, the CDR3 is TGTGCCAGCAGCATAGGACAGACCTACGAGCAGTACTTC. Translation gives CASSIGQTYEQYF. The rearrangement links TRBV2 to TRBJ2-7; possible D gene TRBD1, 6 bases. This CDR3 region has 13 residues. Per the germline V gene, CDR1 is SNHLY and CDR2 is FYNNEI. V was trimmed by 6 bases and J by 2 bases, leaving 11 bases between them.